The rows below give T cell receptor beta chains drawn from one sample of a study of T-cell memory formation after mild COVID-19. Each CDR3 protein is one row after TCRdb ran MiXCR on the 5' RACE reads. The sample holds hundreds of thousands of distinct CDR3 sequences, about a fifth seen once. Sequencing was performed on PBMCs or a T cell subset sorted from them (not recorded which). These receptors were obtained from an adult woman who had mild COVID-19 (a few samples of this study predate the infection). Cell type and time point are not known. Each CDR3 is given with its conserved first and last residue. A D gene is named only where the DNA matches it firmly. Only part of the rows carry a size: once, few, many, or a class if the clone is expanded.

CASSLALRAYGEETQYF,TGTGCCAGCAGCTTGGCCTTGCGGGCGTATGGGGAAGAGACCCAGTACTTC,TRBV5-6,TRBJ2-5,-,-
CATRLSGHTDTQYF,TGTGCCACCCGTCTCAGCGGGCACACAGATACGCAGTATTTT,TRBV15,TRBJ2-3,-,few
CASRERGGLGEKLFF,TGTGCCAGCAGGGAGCGAGGGGGCCTCGGTGAAAAACTGTTTTTT,TRBV11-2,TRBJ1-4,TRBD1,few
CASSERLVYNEQFF,TGTGCCAGCAGCGAGAGACTGGTGTACAATGAGCAGTTCTTC,TRBV12-3/TRBV12-4,TRBJ2-1,-,few
CSVEDGGSYEQYF,TGCAGCGTTGAAGATGGGGGCTCCTACGAGCAGTACTTC,TRBV29-1,TRBJ2-7,-,-
CASSPLGGHKLTGELFF,TGTGCCAGCTCACCACTCGGAGGGCATAAACTTACCGGGGAGCTGTTTTTT,TRBV18,TRBJ2-2,-,-
CASSRVARGVSYEQYF,TGTGCCAGCAGCCGAGTGGCGCGGGGCGTCTCCTACGAGCAGTACTTC,TRBV4-2,TRBJ2-7,-,few
CASSLGRTDILSGNTIYF,TGTGCCAGCAGCTTAGGTCGGACAGATATCCTCTCTGGAAACACCATATATTTT,TRBV7-9,TRBJ1-3,-,-
CASSLTLYSRRVLTDTQYF,TGTGCCAGCAGTTTGACCCTTTACTCTCGCAGGGTCCTCACAGATACGCAGTATTTT,TRBV12-3/TRBV12-4,TRBJ2-3,-,-
CSVLPAGTNEQFF,TGCAGCGTTTTGCCTGCCGGGACTAATGAGCAGTTCTTC,TRBV29-1,TRBJ2-1,-,-
CASSSKGGGLETQYF,TGCGCCAGCAGCTCCAAAGGGGGGGGTCTGGAGACCCAGTACTTC,TRBV5-1,TRBJ2-5,-,few
CATGFKLFGPNYGYTF,TGTGCCACCGGTTTTAAGTTATTCGGGCCCAACTATGGCTACACCTTC,TRBV15,TRBJ1-2,-,-
CASSQDTGVGLAIYNEQFF,TGCGCCAGCAGCCAAGATACTGGGGTGGGACTAGCGATCTACAATGAGCAGTTCTTC,TRBV4-3,TRBJ2-1,TRBD2,-
CASSFPGTTIYF,TGTGCCAGCAGTTTCCCGGGTACGACCATATATTTT,TRBV12-3/TRBV12-4,TRBJ1-3,-,few
CASSSTSGTDNEQFF,TGTGCCAGCAGCTCAACTAGCGGGACCGACAATGAGCAGTTCTTC,TRBV11-2,TRBJ2-1,TRBD2,-
CASRRPGQGVIDTQYF,TGTGCCAGCAGACGACCGGGACAGGGAGTTATAGATACGCAGTATTTT,TRBV5-6,TRBJ2-3,TRBD1,once
CASSLLEADEQYF,TGCGCCAGCAGCTTGTTGGAGGCAGATGAGCAGTACTTC,TRBV5-1,TRBJ2-7,-,-
CASSAQGATDNEQFF,TGCGCCAGCAGCGCACAGGGGGCTACGGACAATGAGCAGTTCTTC,TRBV5-1,TRBJ2-1,TRBD1,few
CASRPDTARYNEQFF,TGTGCCAGCAGGCCAGACACTGCCCGCTACAATGAGCAGTTCTTC,TRBV11-3,TRBJ2-1,-,few
CASSLGEGNQPQHF,TGCGCCAGCAGCTTGGGGGAAGGCAATCAGCCCCAGCATTTT,TRBV5-1,TRBJ1-5,-,many
CASSQATPGLKVWQFF,TGTGCCAGCAGCCAGGCGACGCCGGGACTAAAGGTTTGGCAGTTCTTC,TRBV3-1,TRBJ2-1,TRBD2,-
CASSPLGSGPTDTQYF,TGTGCCAGCAGTCCCCTTGGGAGCGGCCCCACAGATACGCAGTATTTT,TRBV27,TRBJ2-3,-,few
CASSNSGGIPNNEQFF,TGTGCTAGCAGCAACAGTGGCGGGATCCCAAATAATGAGCAGTTCTTC,TRBV7-7,TRBJ2-1,-,-
CASSSGQGAEEQYF,TGCGCCAGCAGCTCGGGACAGGGGGCAGAAGAGCAGTACTTC,TRBV5-1,TRBJ2-7,TRBD1,few
CSVTAWGGKTGELFF,TGCAGCGTTACAGCGTGGGGCGGTAAAACCGGGGAGCTGTTTTTT,TRBV29-1,TRBJ2-2,-,few
CASSPRDSARYEQYF,TGCGCCAGCAGCCCAAGGGACTCGGCGAGGTACGAGCAGTACTTC,TRBV5-1,TRBJ2-7,-,-
CASSQWVTGRTGGQETQYF,TGCGCCAGCAGCCAATGGGTCACAGGCCGAACGGGCGGGCAAGAGACCCAGTACTTC,TRBV4-1,TRBJ2-5,-,-
CASSYSSEGETQYF,TGTGCCAGCAGTTACTCATCGGAGGGGGAGACCCAGTACTTC,TRBV6-5,TRBJ2-5,-,once
CATSETGLLETQYF,TGTGCCACAAGCGAGACAGGGTTATTAGAGACCCAGTACTTC,TRBV7-9,TRBJ2-5,TRBD1,-
CAISDQGGQFYNEQFF,TGTGCCATCAGTGACCAAGGGGGACAATTCTACAATGAGCAGTTCTTC,TRBV10-3,TRBJ2-1,-,few
CASSPGGVLDYGYTF,TGCGCCAGCAGCCCCGGGGGAGTTCTGGACTATGGCTACACCTTC,TRBV4-3,TRBJ1-2,-,few
CASSLGQIGPYEQYF,TGTGCCAGCAGCTTAGGACAGATAGGCCCCTACGAGCAGTACTTC,TRBV11-2,TRBJ2-7,-,few
CASSPFTGTSGKGGADTQYF,TGTGCCAGCAGCCCCTTCACCGGGACTAGCGGGAAAGGAGGGGCAGATACGCAGTATTTT,TRBV5-5,TRBJ2-3,TRBD2,-
CASSPGFYGYTF,TGTGCCAGCAGCCCAGGTTTTTATGGCTACACCTTC,TRBV7-9,TRBJ1-2,-,-
CATSRQGTQYF,TGTGCCACCAGCCGACAGGGGACCCAGTACTTC,TRBV15,TRBJ2-5,TRBD1,few
CASSVEDSGANVLTF,TGTGCCAGCAGCGTAGAGGACTCTGGGGCCAACGTCCTGACTTTC,TRBV9,TRBJ2-6,-,few
CAISRTGVGAEAFF,TGTGCCATCAGTCGGACAGGGGTTGGTGCTGAAGCTTTCTTT,TRBV10-3,TRBJ1-1,TRBD1,few
CASNIAGLAGVETQYF,TGTGCCAGCAACATCGCGGGACTAGCGGGTGTAGAGACCCAGTACTTC,TRBV12-3/TRBV12-4,TRBJ2-5,TRBD2,-
CSARVHPTMNTEAFF,TGCAGTGCTAGAGTTCACCCCACCATGAACACTGAAGCTTTCTTT,TRBV20-1,TRBJ1-1,-,-
CASSVGSLGDPYNEQFF,TGTGCCAGCAGCGTAGGGTCCTTGGGGGATCCCTACAATGAGCAGTTCTTC,TRBV9,TRBJ2-1,-,-
CASNPGPGDYGYTF,TGTGCCAGTAACCCGGGCCCGGGAGACTATGGCTACACCTTC,TRBV19,TRBJ1-2,-,few
CSARGTGVGETQYF,TGCAGTGCTAGAGGGACAGGGGTTGGGGAGACCCAGTACTTC,TRBV20-1,TRBJ2-5,TRBD1,few
CASSQSEGADTQYF,TGTGCCAGCAGCCAATCGGAAGGAGCAGATACGCAGTATTTT,TRBV3-1,TRBJ2-3,-,-
CASSIEQLRSTQLFF,TGTGCCAGTAGTATTGAACAGCTGAGGTCGACGCAGCTGTTTTTT,TRBV19,TRBJ2-2,-,few
CASSHWEAGQDEQFF,TGTGCCAGCTCTCATTGGGAGGCAGGGCAGGATGAGCAGTTCTTC,TRBV18,TRBJ2-1,-,few
CASSQESGQGDTEAFF,TGTGCCAGCAGCCAAGAGTCAGGACAGGGGGACACTGAAGCTTTCTTT,TRBV3-1,TRBJ1-1,TRBD1,-
CASSVSGGRQPQHF,TGTGCCAGCAGCGTATCAGGGGGTCGTCAGCCCCAGCATTTT,TRBV9,TRBJ1-5,TRBD1,-
CASSTLTGPSGANVLTF,TGTGCCAGCAGCACCCTGACAGGCCCCTCTGGGGCCAACGTCCTGACTTTC,TRBV5-4,TRBJ2-6,-,medium-sized
CASSFMGTGYLSEQFF,TGTGCCAGCAGCTTTATGGGCACAGGCTATCTTAGCGAGCAGTTCTTC,TRBV5-5,TRBJ2-1,-,few
CASRDGASYEQYF,TGTGCCAGCAGGGATGGGGCCTCCTACGAGCAGTACTTC,TRBV12-3/TRBV12-4,TRBJ2-7,-,few
CASSLSGSGDTQYF,TGTGCCAGCAGTTTAAGCGGGAGTGGAGATACGCAGTATTTT,TRBV12-3/TRBV12-4,TRBJ2-3,TRBD2,many
CASSLLRGNEKLFF,TGTGCCAGCAGCCTATTACGTGGTAATGAAAAACTGTTTTTT,TRBV6-2/TRBV6-3,TRBJ1-4,-,few
CASSPPPQGGTEEQYF,TGTGCCAGCTCACCACCCCCCCAGGGGGGTACGGAAGAGCAGTACTTC,TRBV18,TRBJ2-7,-,few